Listed below are T cell receptor beta chains from one sample, sequenced in a study of cytomegalovirus exposure and HLA in healthy donors. The table came from immunoSEQ multiplex PCR; TCRdb's copy has only in-frame clones and leaves some out. The repertoire holds over 110,000 clones, with approximately 86% as singletons. The sample comprised PBMCs. All receptors derive from a young man in good health and CMV-seropositive. CDR3s include the opening cysteine and the closing phenylalanine or tryptophan. The order of the fields is D gene, V gene, clone size, J gene, CDR3 DNA, CDR3 protein. D genes are given only for firm matches. A clone size is listed for some rows: how often the clone was seen (once, few, many), or a class if it is expanded.

D gene: TRBD2
V gene: TRBV10-3
clone size: few
J gene: TRBJ2-1
CDR3 DNA: TGTGCCATCAGTGAGTGGACTAGCGGGATGGGTGAGCAGTTCTTC
CDR3 protein: CAISEWTSGMGEQFF

D gene: TRBD1
V gene: TRBV5-8
clone size: .
J gene: TRBJ1-5
CDR3 DNA: TGTGCCAGCAGCCTCGGACAGGGGGCGGGATATAGCAATCAGCCCCAGCATTTT
CDR3 protein: CASSLGQGAGYSNQPQHF

D gene: TRBD2
V gene: TRBV18
clone size: .
J gene: TRBJ2-7
CDR3 DNA: TGTGCCAGCTCAGGGGGTAGCGGGCCTTCCTACGAGCAGTACTTC
CDR3 protein: CASSGGSGPSYEQYF

D gene: .
V gene: TRBV5-4
clone size: .
J gene: TRBJ2-5
CDR3 DNA: TGTGCCAGCAGCTTGGTGGCGGGACCGAACTTC
CDR3 protein: CASSLVAGPNF

D gene: TRBD1
V gene: TRBV2
clone size: few
J gene: TRBJ1-2
CDR3 DNA: TGTGCCAGCAGCGCGACAGGGGTTGGCTACACCTTC
CDR3 protein: CASSATGVGYTF

D gene: TRBD1
V gene: TRBV7-2
clone size: .
J gene: TRBJ1-5
CDR3 DNA: TGTGCCAGCAGCTTAGCCCGAGACAGGGTGAATCAGCCCCAGCATTTT
CDR3 protein: CASSLARDRVNQPQHF

D gene: .
V gene: TRBV19
clone size: .
J gene: TRBJ1-1
CDR3 DNA: TGTGCCAGTAGTATTGAGCGTATGTCTTTCTTT
CDR3 protein: CASSIERMSFF

D gene: .
V gene: TRBV15
clone size: .
J gene: TRBJ2-7
CDR3 DNA: TGTGCCACCAGCAGAGATCTGGGGGGGGCGGGATACGAGCAGTACTTC
CDR3 protein: CATSRDLGGAGYEQYF

D gene: .
V gene: TRBV5-1
clone size: once
J gene: TRBJ1-4
CDR3 DNA: TGCGCCAGTACGGACAGTTCCAATGAAAAACTGTTTTTT
CDR3 protein: CASTDSSNEKLFF

D gene: .
V gene: TRBV15
clone size: .
J gene: TRBJ1-1
CDR3 DNA: TGTGCCACCAGCAGAGGAGGCACAGGGTCCCGAGCTTTCTTT
CDR3 protein: CATSRGGTGSRAFF

D gene: .
V gene: TRBV5-4
clone size: once
J gene: TRBJ2-7
CDR3 DNA: TGTGCCAGCAGCCCTGGACACACCTACGAGCAGTACTTC
CDR3 protein: CASSPGHTYEQYF

D gene: .
V gene: TRBV4-2
clone size: .
J gene: TRBJ2-1
CDR3 DNA: TGTGCCAGCAGCCAGGCCCCAGTCTTGGAGAAAAGCTCCTACAATGAGCAGTTCTTC
CDR3 protein: CASSQAPVLEKSSYNEQFF

D gene: TRBD1
V gene: TRBV19
clone size: .
J gene: TRBJ1-2
CDR3 DNA: TGTGCCAGTAGTCCCGGGACAGAAGACTATGGCTACACCTTC
CDR3 protein: CASSPGTEDYGYTF

D gene: TRBD2
V gene: TRBV11-2
clone size: .
J gene: TRBJ2-5
CDR3 DNA: TGTGCCAGCAGCTTAGATCAAAATAGCGGGAGGCCCCACCAAGAGACCCAGTACTTC
CDR3 protein: CASSLDQNSGRPHQETQYF

D gene: TRBD2
V gene: TRBV15
clone size: .
J gene: TRBJ2-7
CDR3 DNA: TGTGCCACCAGGAGCGGGAGCTCCTACGAGCAGTACTTC
CDR3 protein: CATRSGSSYEQYF

D gene: TRBD1
V gene: TRBV15
clone size: .
J gene: TRBJ2-1
CDR3 DNA: TGTGCCACCAGTCGCCGGGACAGGGATCGCAATGAGCAGTTCTTC
CDR3 protein: CATSRRDRDRNEQFF

D gene: .
V gene: TRBV5-4
clone size: .
J gene: TRBJ2-2
CDR3 DNA: TGTGCCAGCAAACCCGGGGGAAGGGACACCGGGGAGCTGTTTTTT
CDR3 protein: CASKPGGRDTGELFF